Below, 9 T cell receptor beta chains from the same sample are listed, as sequenced in a study of cytotoxic CD8 clonotypes in ibrutinib-treated CLL. Repertoires were generated with immunoSEQ multiplex PCR, while TCRdb's copy carries only in-frame clones and drops some. The repertoire has around 250,000 clones, around 70% of them found once; the top ten carry 15%. The specimen comprised PBMCs, sampled after 24 months of ibrutinib treatment. All receptors come from a human donor with chronic lymphocytic leukemia.

The chain uses TRBV18 and TRBJ2-7; 11 nucleotides match TRBD1. Germline CDR1 and CDR2: KGHSH and LQKENI. Germline trimming cut 3 bases from V and 6 bases from J; bases unmatched to any gene: 4. This CDR3 contains 14 residues. The CDR3 bases are TGTGCCAGCTCACCGGGACAGGGGGGCAGCGAGCAGTACTTC. Its protein is CASSPGQGGSEQYF. Full variable domain (missing parts from reference TRBV18 and TRBJ2-7): NAGVMQNPRHLVRRRGQEARLRCSPMKGHSHVYWYRQLPEEGLKFMVYLQKENIIDESGMPKERFSAEFPKEGPSILRIQQVVRGDSAAYFCASSPGQGGSEQYFGPGTRLTVT.

The chain joins TRBV6-1 to TRBJ2-2; 8 nucleotides align to TRBD1. The CDR3 totals 17 residues. The J segment lost 5 bases and the V segment lost 0 bases, leaving 8 bases of the junction unmatched. Germline CDR1 is MNHNS and CDR2 is SASEGT. This chain's CDR3 is CASSEAPGTGWTGELFF. In DNA, the CDR3 is TGTGCCAGCAGTGAAGCTCCCGGGACAGGATGGACCGGGGAGCTGTTTTTT.

V and J are TRBV30 and TRBJ2-2; TRBD1 matches 8 bases. The CDR3 has 14 residues. From germline, CDR1 is GTSNPN and CDR2 SVGIG (reference sequence). Losses at the gene ends were 2 bases for V and 5 bases for J; bases not matched to a gene: 4. The DNA of the CDR3 is TGTGCCTGGAGTACAGGGGGTATAACCGGGGAGCTGTTTTTT. Protein sequence: CAWSTGGITGELFF.

This clone occurred many times. The chain uses TRBV9 and TRBJ2-7, with a tentative D call TRBD2 (5 bases). With 3 bases removed from V and 3 bases from J, the gap between germline ends came to 13 bases. Germline V gene sequence: CDR1 SGDLS, CDR2 YYNGEE. This CDR3 has 14 amino acids. The DNA for the CDR3 is TGTGCCAGCAGCGCCACTAGGACCGTCTACGAGCAGTACTTC. Protein product: CASSATRTVYEQYF.

This chain links TRBV28 with TRBJ2-5; 9 nucleotides line up with TRBD2. The germline CDR1 and CDR2 sequences are MDHEN and SYDVKM. The junction had 5 bases not matched to a gene; V was cut back by 2 bases and J by 1 base. The CDR3 loop spans 16 amino acids. The CDR3 nucleotides are TGTGCCAGCAGTTTAGGGGGTAGCGGGAGCCAAGAGACCCAGTACTTC. Translation: CASSLGGSGSQETQYF. The complete variable domain, with remaining parts taken from reference TRBV28 and TRBJ2-5, reads DVKVTQSSRYLVKRTGEKVFLECVQDMDHENMFWYRQDPGLGLRLIYFSYDVKMKEKGDIPEGYSVSREKKERFSLILESASTNQTSMYLCASSLGGSGSQETQYFGPGTRLLVL.

The chain employs TRBV2 and TRBJ2-1, with 11 bases fitting TRBD2. The V segment lost 2 bases and the J segment 3 bases; nucleotides outside the gene matches: 12. The germline V gene encodes CDR1 SNHLY and CDR2 FYNNEI. There are 19 residues in the CDR3. Here the CDR3 DNA reads TGTGCCAGCAGTGAATTACTAGCGGGAGTGGAGAGTTTCTACAATGAGCAGTTCTTC. Its protein product is CASSELLAGVESFYNEQFF.

The rearrangement links TRBV10-3 to TRBJ1-1; TRBD1 matches 8 bases. The CDR3 is 15 amino acids. Losses at the gene ends were 4 bases for V and 5 bases for J; bases not matched to a gene: 9. The germline CDR1 and CDR2 sequences are ENHRY and SYGVKD. This CDR3 is CAISVGAGGYTEAFF. CDR3 sequence (DNA): TGTGCCATCAGTGTAGGGGCAGGGGGCTATACTGAAGCTTTCTTT.

The chain has TRBV7-9 and TRBJ2-7; weak D call: TRBD1 (6 bases). Germline V lookup: CDR1 SEHNR, CDR2 FQNEAQ (reference sequence). The CDR3 is made up of 13 amino acids. V lost 5 bases and J 3 bases, leaving 11 bases between the germline ends. CDR3 bases: TGTGCCAGCAGCGGGGGACATGACTACGAGCAGTACTTC. Translated: CASSGGHDYEQYF.

The chain combines TRBV4-1 with TRBJ1-3, with no clear D. V lost 0 bases and J lost 5, with 5 bases in between. The CDR3 runs to 13 residues. CDR1 and CDR2 from the germline V gene are MGHRA and YSYEKL. The CDR3 protein is CASSQDQRNTIYF. CDR3 coding DNA: TGCGCCAGCAGCCAAGATCAGCGAAACACCATATATTTT.